These T cell receptor beta chains were read from a single sample in a study of blood T cell repertoires in COVID-19. Sequencing used immunoSEQ multiplex PCR; TCRdb keeps in-frame clones, though not all of them. Here the sample spans about 260,000 clones, roughly 86% being singletons. The sample taken for sequencing was peripheral blood. These receptors were collected from a man aged 18 to 29 with active or convalescent COVID-19. Each CDR3 is given with its conserved first and last residue. A D gene is named only where the DNA matches it firmly. Clone sizes are given selectively: once, few, many, or a class where the clone is expanded.

CDR3 protein | CDR3 DNA | J gene | D gene | clone size | V gene
CASSQVYSTDTQYF | TGTGCCAGCAGCCAGGTTTACAGCACAGATACGCAGTATTTT | TRBJ2-3 | . | . | TRBV28
CASSLVTGTALGGAKNIQYF | TGTGCCAGCAGTTTAGTAACCGGGACAGCGCTCGGGGGAGCCAAAAACATTCAGTACTTC | TRBJ2-4 | . | . | TRBV28
CASTLGGTGELFF | TGTGCCAGCACCCTGGGGGGCACCGGGGAGCTGTTTTTT | TRBJ2-2 | . | . | TRBV12-3/TRBV12-4
CASSFGREGYTF | TGTGCCAGCAGTTTCGGCAGGGAAGGCTACACCTTC | TRBJ1-2 | . | . | TRBV2
CASSLDLSSGDTQYF | TGTGCCAGCAGCTTAGATCTGAGTAGCGGAGATACGCAGTATTTT | TRBJ2-3 | . | . | TRBV11-3
CASPWRSGANVLTF | TGTGCCAGCCCCTGGCGGTCTGGGGCCAACGTCCTGACTTTC | TRBJ2-6 | . | . | TRBV25-1
CASSPGARGGNTIYF | TGTGCCAGCAGCCCAGGAGCCAGGGGTGGAAACACCATATATTTT | TRBJ1-3 | . | once | TRBV9
CSVARLAGNNEQFF | TGCAGCGTTGCCAGACTAGCGGGGAACAATGAGCAGTTCTTC | TRBJ2-1 | TRBD2 | . | TRBV29-1
CASSQGPFSGYEQYF | TGTGCCAGCAGCCAGGGGCCCTTTTCGGGCTACGAGCAGTACTTC | TRBJ2-7 | . | . | TRBV3-1/TRBV3-2
CASSSGVPIDTGELFF | TGTGCCAGCAGCTCAGGGGTACCTATCGACACCGGGGAGCTGTTTTTT | TRBJ2-2 | . | . | TRBV7-2
CASSGQTGELFF | TGTGCCAGCAGTGGACAGACCGGGGAGCTGTTTTTT | TRBJ2-2 | . | . | TRBV6-4
CASRWTVMNTEAFF | TGTGCCAGCAGGTGGACAGTCATGAACACTGAAGCTTTCTTT | TRBJ1-1 | . | . | TRBV28
CASSLYPGQIYTGELFF | TGCGCCAGCAGCTTGTACCCGGGACAGATATACACCGGGGAGCTGTTTTTT | TRBJ2-2 | TRBD1 | . | TRBV5-1
CASRADRVYGGYTF | TGTGCCAGCCGAGCCGACAGGGTATATGGTGGCTACACCTTC | TRBJ1-2 | TRBD1 | . | TRBV6-6
CASSPQTGTGRANEQFF | TGCGCCAGCAGCCCCCAGACCGGGACAGGGAGGGCTAATGAGCAGTTCTTC | TRBJ2-1 | TRBD1 | once | TRBV4-1